These 31 T cell receptor beta chains originate from one sample sequenced in a study of T cells in tuberculosis. Assay used: immunoSEQ multiplex PCR; TCRdb lists only in-frame clones, some missing. In the table there are over 35,000 clones, approximately 95% of which are singletons. Sequencing used PBMCs. The receptors shown here come from a donor aged 10-29 years with latent tuberculosis or without tuberculosis infection.

V is TRBV18 and J is TRBJ2-5; 7 bases map to TRBD1. V lost 1 base and J lost 5; bases outside the gene matches: 1. The CDR3 runs 13 residues. Germline V gene data show CDR1 as KGHSH and CDR2 as LQKENI. The CDR3 spells CASSPLRGETQYF. For the CDR3, the DNA is TGTGCCAGCTCACCACTCAGGGGGGAGACCCAGTACTTC.

CDR3 sequence: CASLWGGSYTF. The DNA of the CDR3 is TGTGCCAGTTTATGGGGGGGTTCGTACACCTTC. The V and J genes are TRBV27 and TRBJ1-2; possibly TRBD1 for D (5 bases). Trimming took off 9 bases at V and 11 bases at J, with 16 bases between the two ends. The germline gives CDR1 MNHEY, CDR2 SMNVEV (reference sequence). The CDR3 contains 11 residues.

The chain has TRBV4-1 and TRBJ2-4; 14 bases map to TRBD2. The CDR3 loop spans 18 amino acids. V lost 4 bases, J lost 0 bases, and 5 bases stayed unmatched. Germline V gives CDR1 MGHRA, CDR2 YSYEKL. The CDR3: CASSPGLAGGLAKNIQYF. Written as DNA, the CDR3 is TGCGCCAGCAGCCCCGGACTAGCGGGGGGACTAGCCAAAAACATTCAGTACTTC.

The chain joins TRBV7-2 to TRBJ1-3; D is possibly TRBD1 (5 bases). CDR1 and CDR2 from the germline V gene are SGHTA and FQGNSA. This CDR3 is 16 amino acids long. Trimming removed 1 base from V and 0 bases from J, with 10 bases in between. CDR3 loop: CASSLGQTSSGNTIYF. The CDR3 DNA sequence: TGTGCCAGCAGCTTAGGACAGACGAGCTCTGGAAACACCATATATTTT.

The V gene is TRBV4-2, the J gene TRBJ1-3; TRBD1 matches at 8 bases. The CDR3 runs to 16 residues. V dropped 5 bases and J dropped 6; count of bases not matched to a gene: 12. Per germline, CDR1 LGHNA and CDR2 YNFKEQ. The CDR3 region has the DNA TGTGCCAGCAGCGAGGGCGGCTCGACAGGGGTAAACACCATATATTTT. The encoded protein is CASSEGGSTGVNTIYF.

J is TRBJ2-1 and V is TRBV5-1; D unresolved. CDR3 length: 15 residues. V gave up 2 bases and J gave up 0 bases, with 9 bases separating them. Germline assignment: CDR1 SGHRS and CDR2 YFSETQ. The CDR3 DNA reads as TGCGCCAGCAGCTTCGACACACGCTCCTACAATGAGCAGTTCTTC. This translates into CASSFDTRSYNEQFF.

This CDR3 reads CASSRTGSDQPQHF. CDR3 sequence (DNA): TGCGCCAGCAGCCGAACAGGGTCGGATCAGCCCCAGCATTTT. The V call is TRBV4-1, the J call TRBJ1-5, with D possibly TRBD1 on 6 matching bases. V shed 4 bases and J shed 5 bases, with 12 bases lying between them. Per germline, CDR1 MGHRA and CDR2 YSYEKL. CDR3 length: 14 amino acids.

The chain has TRBV18 and TRBJ1-6; D unresolved. In germline, CDR1 is KGHSH, CDR2 LQKENI. The CDR3 is 13 amino acids. V lost 5 bases, J lost 10 bases, and 12 bases lay in between. CDR3 DNA: TGTGCCAGCTCATCGGGGTTGGAGTCACCCCTCCACTTT. This sequence encodes CASSSGLESPLHF.

The J gene is TRBJ1-3, the V gene TRBV5-1; maybe TRBD1 (6 bases). In germline, CDR1 is SGHRS, CDR2 YFSETQ. CDR3 length equals 15 residues. Trimming shortened V by 1 base and J by 0 bases, and 8 bases separated the two germline ends. The CDR3 DNA follows: TGCGCCAGCAGCTTGATAGGGGGCTCTGGAAACACCATATATTTT. Encoded protein: CASSLIGGSGNTIYF.

The gene calls are TRBV9 and TRBJ2-7; 9 bases line up with TRBD1. The germline gives CDR1 SGDLS, CDR2 YYNGEE. There are 15 residues in the CDR3. Germline trimming cut 0 bases from V and 1 base from J; bases unmatched to any gene: 2. As DNA, the CDR3 is TGTGCCAGCAGCGTAGCGGGACAGGGTTCCTACGAGCAGTACTTC. Translating gives CASSVAGQGSYEQYF.

This chain connects TRBV14 to TRBJ1-2; maybe TRBD1 (6 bases). Trimming removed 4 bases at V and 4 bases at J, with 10 bases between. The germline V gene encodes CDR1 SGHDN and CDR2 FVKESK. The CDR3 totals 13 residues. CDR3 in DNA: TGTGCCAGCAGCCCGACAGGCTCCTATGGCTACACCTTC. Protein sequence: CASSPTGSYGYTF.

The chain joins TRBV2 to TRBJ1-5, with D hard to call. The CDR3 totals 16 residues. The V gene's germline CDR1 is SNHLY and CDR2 FYNNEI. The V gene lost 8 bases and the J gene lost 6 bases, with 23 bases spanning the gap. The CDR3 DNA reads TGTGCCAGCTCTTCGGTGGAAAATTGGGCCGTTCAGCCCCAGCATTTT. As protein: CASSSVENWAVQPQHF.

The CDR3 DNA sequence: TGTGCCAGCAGTTTAATTGCCGGGGGAACTTCCTACAATGAGCAGTTCTTC. Translated, it gives CASSLIAGGTSYNEQFF. The genes are TRBV27 and TRBJ2-1; TRBD2 might be the D (6 bases). This CDR3 spans 17 amino acids. The V gene's germline CDR1 is MNHEY and CDR2 SMNVEV (reference sequence). The V end was cut by 2 bases, the J end by 1 base, with 15 bases between.

This rearrangement joins TRBV5-6 to TRBJ1-3, with a tentative D call TRBD1 (6 bases). The CDR3 is 15 residues long. The V gene lost 4 bases and the J gene lost 4 bases, with 15 bases spanning the gap. Germline V lookup: CDR1 SGHDT, CDR2 YYEEEE. Here the CDR3 reads CASSTSGVLGNTIYF. The CDR3 region has the DNA TGTGCCAGCAGCACCTCAGGGGTATTGGGAAACACCATATATTTT.

This rearrangement joins TRBV6-5 to TRBJ1-5; the D gene is possibly TRBD1 (5 bases). CDR1 and CDR2 (germline): MNHEY, SVGAGI. The V end lost 2 bases, the J end lost 1 base, and 9 bases lay between the germline ends. The CDR3 covers 15 residues. In DNA form, the CDR3 reads TGTGCCAGCAGTTACGGCCAGGGCAGCAATCAGCCCCAGCATTTT. Encoded protein: CASSYGQGSNQPQHF.

In its sample, this clone was seen once. This chain uses TRBV30 with TRBJ2-2; D unresolved. The CDR3 is 14 residues long. Germline V lookup: CDR1 GTSNPN, CDR2 SVGIG (reference sequence). Trimming stripped 0 bases from V and 1 base from J, with 6 bases between. For the CDR3, the DNA is TGTGCCTGGAGTGTCTCGGGGAACACCGGGGAGCTGTTTTTT. Its protein is CAWSVSGNTGELFF.

The V gene is TRBV27, the J gene TRBJ1-5, with TRBD1 matching 7 bases. V shed 6 bases, J shed 4 bases, and the junction held 9 bases outside the gene matches. The CDR3 runs to 15 residues. Germline assignment: CDR1 MNHEY and CDR2 SMNVEV (reference sequence). CDR3 bases: TGTGCCAGCAGGCCGGGACAGAGCCCAAATCAGCCCCAGCATTTT. Residues: CASRPGQSPNQPQHF.

The J gene is TRBJ1-1, the V gene TRBV9, with a possible D match to TRBD1 (5 bases). V lost 8 bases, J lost 1 base, and 15 bases lay in between. This CDR3 has 14 amino acids. Germline CDR1 and CDR2: SGDLS and YYNGEE. As DNA, the CDR3 is TGTGCCAGTTCCCTAGGACACACGAACACTGAAGCTTTCTTT. This gives the protein CASSLGHTNTEAFF.

V and J are TRBV19 and TRBJ2-7, with D possibly being TRBD2 (6 bases). Germline-derived CDR1 and CDR2 are LNHDA and SQIVND (reference sequence). The V end lost 6 bases, the J end lost 2 bases, and 14 bases lay between the germline ends. The CDR3 is 14 amino acids. CDR3 protein: CASSPSVGAYEQYF. The DNA for the CDR3 is TGTGCCAGTAGCCCTAGCGTCGGTGCCTACGAGCAGTACTTC.

CDR3 sequence reads: CASSSNRGPYEQYF. DNA for the CDR3: TGTGCCAGCAGCTCAAACAGGGGCCCCTACGAGCAGTACTTC. The rearrangement uses TRBV7-2 and TRBJ2-7, with TRBD1 matching 7 bases. The germline V gene has CDR1 SGHTA and CDR2 FQGNSA. V shed 4 bases and J 2 bases; nucleotides not matched to a gene: 5. CDR3 size: 14 residues.

The V call is TRBV28, the J call TRBJ1-6; D is ambiguous. Germline CDR1 reads MDHEN; CDR2 reads SYDVKM. V lost 5 bases and J 14 bases, leaving 19 bases between the germline ends. This CDR3 spans 14 amino acids. The CDR3 protein is CASSPPLVALTLHF. The CDR3 coding sequence is TGTGCCAGCAGTCCCCCGTTAGTCGCTTTAACCCTCCACTTT.

The chain has TRBV5-1 and TRBJ1-3, with 10 bases aligning to TRBD1. V was pared by 3 bases and J by 2 bases, with 2 bases of the junction left unmatched. The germline V gene has CDR1 SGHRS and CDR2 YFSETQ. The CDR3 contains 15 residues. As DNA, the CDR3 is TGCGCCAGCAGCTGGGACAGGGGAGCTGGAAACACCATATATTTT. Protein: CASSWDRGAGNTIYF. The whole variable domain, filled in from reference TRBV5-1 and TRBJ1-3, reads KAGVTQTPRYLIKTRGQQVTLSCSPISGHRSVSWYQQTPGQGLQFLFEYFSETQRNKGNFPGRFSGRQFSNSRSEMNVSTLELGDSALYLCASSWDRGAGNTIYFGEGSWLTVV.

The V and J genes are TRBV7-9 and TRBJ2-7, with TRBD1 matching 8 bases. After removal of 5 bases from V and 1 base from J, the junction contained 4 bases not matched to a gene. Germline V CDR1 and CDR2: SEHNR, FQNEAQ (reference sequence). The CDR3 is 14 residues long. The CDR3 nucleotides are TGTGCCAGCAGCCTGGACAGGGCGTCCTACGAGCAGTACTTC. Translated: CASSLDRASYEQYF.

Only a few counts were recorded for this clone. The rearrangement uses TRBV29-1 and TRBJ1-2; 9 bases map to TRBD1. After removal of 1 base from V and 4 bases from J, the junction contained 22 bases not matched to a gene. This CDR3 comprises 20 residues. CDR1 is SQVTM, CDR2 ANQGSEA, per germline. CDR3: CSVEGPHAGAGTGYPYGYTF. In DNA, the CDR3 is TGCAGCGTTGAAGGACCACACGCGGGTGCCGGGACAGGGTACCCCTATGGCTACACCTTC.

The chain joins TRBV2 to TRBJ1-3; 9 bases map to TRBD1. CDR1 is SNHLY and CDR2 is FYNNEI in the germline V gene. V lost 10 bases to trimming and J lost 0 bases; unmatched junction nucleotides: 10. The CDR3 extends over 16 amino acids. DNA of the CDR3: TGTGCCACCGCGACAGGGGGTGCGATCTCTGGAAACACCATATATTTT. It specifies CATATGGAISGNTIYF.

The chain uses TRBV27 and TRBJ1-6, with TRBD1 matching 7 bases. Trimming removed 5 bases from V and 9 bases from J; junction bases left unmatched: 13. Germline CDR1 and CDR2: MNHEY and SMNVEV (reference sequence). This CDR3 spans 16 amino acids. In DNA form, the CDR3 reads TGTGCCAGCAGTCCTACAGGGGTGCCTTGGGCTTCACCCCTCCACTTT. This encodes CASSPTGVPWASPLHF.

V and J are TRBV20-1 and TRBJ1-3, with D unresolved. With 2 bases removed from V and 8 bases from J, the gap between germline ends came to 7 bases. The CDR3 loop spans 11 amino acids. Germline V gene sequence: CDR1 DFQATT, CDR2 SNEGSKA (reference sequence). CDR3 nucleotides: TGCAGTGCTAGACTTATTTACACCATATATTTT. Protein sequence: CSARLIYTIYF.

The V and J genes are TRBV6-1 and TRBJ2-7; weak D call: TRBD1 (6 bases). CDR1 and CDR2 (germline): MNHNS, SASEGT. The CDR3 has 15 amino acids. Between the trimmed V and J ends, which lost 3 bases and 3 bases, there was a span of 15 bases. CDR3 sequence: CASSEGADLYYEQYF. The DNA of the CDR3 is TGTGCCAGCAGTGAGGGGGCCGACCTCTACTACGAGCAGTACTTC.

The chain has TRBV7-8 and TRBJ1-1, with 9 nucleotides matching TRBD1. There are 14 residues in the CDR3. CDR1 is SGHVS, CDR2 FQNEAQ, per germline. Trimming at V came to 5 bases and at J to 5 bases, leaving 6 bases not matched to a gene. CDR3 protein: CASSAGQGRTEAFF. In nucleotides, the CDR3 is TGTGCCAGCAGCGCAGGACAGGGGCGTACTGAAGCTTTCTTT.

The V and J genes are TRBV30 and TRBJ2-1; D might be TRBD2 (6 bases). This CDR3 is built from 15 residues. In germline, CDR1 is GTSNPN, CDR2 SVGIG (reference sequence). V shed 4 bases and J shed 3 bases, with 16 bases lying between them. The CDR3: CAWTKRGVYYNEQFF. Here the CDR3 DNA reads TGTGCCTGGACCAAACGCGGGGTCTACTACAATGAGCAGTTCTTC.

The rearrangement uses TRBV5-1 and TRBJ2-1, with 9 bases fitting TRBD2. Germline CDR1 is SGHRS and CDR2 is YFSETQ. Germline trimming cut 5 bases from V and 7 bases from J; bases unmatched to any gene: 19. The CDR3 is 18 residues long. The CDR3: CASRGVAGDRANSNEQFF. CDR3 sequence (DNA): TGCGCCAGCAGAGGGGTAGCGGGGGACCGGGCTAATAGTAATGAGCAGTTCTTC.